These 15 T cell receptor beta chains were all obtained from the same sample, sequenced in a study of cytomegalovirus exposure and HLA in healthy donors. The repertoire was sequenced with immunoSEQ multiplex PCR; TCRdb's copy has only in-frame clones and lacks some. The sample includes 110,000 to 150,000 clones, roughly nine tenths of them seen just once. Sequencing used PBMCs. The receptors stem from a woman between 18 and 29 years old in good health and CMV-seropositive.

The chain has TRBV30 and TRBJ1-2; TRBD1 might be the D (6 bases). V lost 3 bases to trimming and J lost 2 bases, with 10 bases between them. Germline CDR1 reads GTSNPN; CDR2 reads SVGIG (reference sequence). The CDR3 has 13 amino acids. CDR3 coding DNA: TGTGCCTGGAGAACAGGGAGAAACTATGGCTACACCTTC. This encodes CAWRTGRNYGYTF.

A single count supports this clone. This chain uses TRBV7-9 with TRBJ1-1, with 8 positions matching TRBD1. V shed 2 bases, J shed 4 bases, and the junction held 3 bases outside the gene matches. The CDR3 contains 14 residues. The germline CDR1 and CDR2 sequences are SEHNR and FQNEAQ (reference sequence). The CDR3, as DNA: TGTGCCAGCAGCTTAAACAGGGGGGGCACTGAAGCTTTCTTT. Translating gives CASSLNRGGTEAFF.

The V and J genes are TRBV10-3 and TRBJ2-7, with a tentative D call TRBD2 (6 bases). CDR3 length: 14 residues. V lost 2 bases and J lost 2, with 10 bases in between. Germline CDR1 reads ENHRY; CDR2 reads SYGVKD. CDR3 bases: TGTGCCATCAGTGAGGGACGGGGGACCTACGAGCAGTACTTC. It encodes CAISEGRGTYEQYF.

The V gene is TRBV11-1, the J gene TRBJ1-2; maybe TRBD1 (5 bases). Germline-derived CDR1 and CDR2 are SGHAT and FQDESV (reference sequence). The CDR3 has 15 amino acids. The V and J ends lost 1 base and 4 bases respectively, with 13 bases between them. The chain's CDR3 is CASSLGGEATYGYTF. CDR3 DNA: TGTGCCAGCAGCTTAGGAGGGGAGGCCACCTATGGCTACACCTTC.

V gene TRBV5-1 combines with J gene TRBJ2-7, with 7 bases matching TRBD2. Germline lookup yields CDR1 SGHRS and CDR2 YFSETQ. The V and J ends lost 4 bases and 2 bases, in that order; junction bases with no gene match: 6. This CDR3 is 14 amino acids long. For the CDR3, the DNA is TGCGCCAGCAGCATGGGAAGCGGGGCCTACGAGCAGTACTTC. Translation: CASSMGSGAYEQYF. The full variable domain, with the rest looked up from reference TRBV5-1 and TRBJ2-7, is KAGVTQTPRYLIKTRGQQVTLSCSPISGHRSVSWYQQTPGQGLQFLFEYFSETQRNKGNFPGRFSGRQFSNSRSEMNVSTLELGDSALYLCASSMGSGAYEQYFGPGTRLTVT.

This chain uses TRBV27 with TRBJ1-5; 8 positions agree with TRBD1. Germline V gene sequence: CDR1 MNHEY, CDR2 SMNVEV (reference sequence). With 3 bases clipped from V and 2 bases from J, the junction kept 0 bases outside the gene matches. The CDR3 covers 14 residues. CDR3 in amino acids: CASSLTGGNQPQHF. CDR3 DNA sequence: TGTGCCAGCAGTTTGACAGGGGGCAATCAGCCCCAGCATTTT.

This rearrangement joins TRBV6-6 to TRBJ1-4; a weak D match, TRBD1 (5 bases). The length of the CDR3 is 13 residues. The germline gives CDR1 MNHNY, CDR2 SVGAGI (reference sequence). Trimming shortened V by 6 bases and J by 6 bases, and 11 bases separated the two germline ends. The CDR3 DNA follows: TGTGCCAGCAGCCCCCGGGGGGATGAAAAACTGTTTTTT. It codes for CASSPRGDEKLFF.

The chain recombines TRBV5-6 with TRBJ2-1; TRBD1 aligns across 8 bases. V shed 4 bases, J shed 7 bases, and the junction held 13 bases outside the gene matches. CDR1 is SGHDT, CDR2 YYEEEE, per germline. The CDR3 is made up of 16 amino acids. In DNA form, the CDR3 reads TGTGCCAGCAGCCCAAACCAAAACCACAGGGGGAATGAGCAGTTCTTC. Translated, it gives CASSPNQNHRGNEQFF.

The chain is built from TRBV1 and TRBJ2-2; the D segment call TRBD1 is taken from the table without a DNA check. TRBV1 is given as a pseudogene. CDR3 length: 17 amino acids. The CDR3 nucleotides are TGCACCAGCAGCCAGGCCGGGGCGGCAGGGGGGACCGGGGAGCTGTTTTTT. It codes for CTSSQAGAAGGTGELFF.

This clone has more than one count but fewer than ten. The chain recombines TRBV18 with TRBJ2-7, with 7 nucleotides matching TRBD2. Germline loops: CDR1 KGHSH, CDR2 LQKENI. V shed 1 base and J 6 bases; nucleotides not matched to a gene: 3. The CDR3 length is 13 residues. The chain's CDR3 is CASSPLREGEQYF. The DNA of the CDR3 is TGTGCCAGCTCACCACTTAGGGAGGGCGAGCAGTACTTC.

The chain couples TRBV28 to TRBJ2-2; maybe TRBD1 (7 bases). The ends were cut back, 6 bases at V and 3 bases at J, with 20 bases in the middle. The CDR3 loop spans 17 amino acids. CDR1 is MDHEN and CDR2 is SYDVKM in the germline V gene. The CDR3 region is CASSPFLQGGDTGELFF. Written as DNA, the CDR3 is TGTGCCAGCAGCCCGTTTTTGCAGGGGGGTGACACCGGGGAGCTGTTTTTT.

This clone was recorded only once. The rearrangement uses TRBV21-1 and TRBJ1-1; the table calls TRBD1, which could not be checked here. TRBV21-1 is a pseudogene locus. The CDR3 length is 16 residues. In DNA, the CDR3 is TGTGCCAGCAGCAGGCCGGGACACCCCCTGAACACTGAAGCTTTCTTT. Protein: CASSRPGHPLNTEAFF.

The chain couples TRBV14 to TRBJ1-2; D is undetermined. The CDR3 totals 10 residues. CDR1 and CDR2 from the germline V gene are SGHDN and FVKESK. The DNA for the CDR3 is TGTCCAACAACCGTTGATGGCTACACCTTC. Translating it yields CPTTVDGYTF.

The chain recombines TRBV11-1 with TRBJ2-5; 9 bases align to TRBD1. The V and J ends lost 0 bases and 4 bases, in that order; junction bases with no gene match: 9. CDR1 is SGHAT, CDR2 FQDESV, per germline (reference sequence). This CDR3 spans 17 amino acids. CDR3 nucleotide sequence: TGTGCCAGCAGCTTAGCAGGACAGGGGTTTGTGGTAGAGACCCAGTACTTC. This translates into CASSLAGQGFVVETQYF.

The genes are TRBV7-6 and TRBJ2-7; tentative D call: TRBD2 (7 bases). Trimming left V 5 bases short and J 1 base short, with 18 bases between. Looked up from germline, CDR1 is SGHVS and CDR2 is FNYEAQ. The CDR3 loop spans 16 amino acids. Written as DNA, the CDR3 is TGTGCCAGCAGCCGTGAACAGGGAGGGGTTTCCTACGAGCAGTACTTC. As protein: CASSREQGGVSYEQYF. Filled out from reference TRBV7-6 and TRBJ2-7, the complete variable domain reads GAGVSQSPRYKVTKRGQDVALRCDPISGHVSLYWYRQALGQGPEFLTYFNYEAQQDKSGLPNDRFSAERPEGSISTLTIQRTEQRDSAMYRCASSREQGGVSYEQYFGPGTRLTVT.